Below, 18 T cell receptor beta chains from the same sample are listed, as sequenced in a study of blood T cell repertoires in COVID-19. The repertoire was sequenced with immunoSEQ multiplex PCR; TCRdb's copy has only in-frame clones and lacks some. The sample has some 100,000 clones; around 80% are singletons. Sequenced sample: peripheral blood. The receptor set was obtained from a man aged 50 to 60 with acute or convalescent COVID-19.

The J gene is TRBJ2-2, the V gene TRBV7-7, with a possible D match to TRBD2 (7 bases). From germline, CDR1 is SSHAT and CDR2 FNYEAQ (reference sequence). The CDR3 length is 15 residues. V lost 3 bases to trimming and J lost 5 bases, with 13 bases between them. The CDR3 reads CASSFGGPGTGELFF. In DNA, the CDR3 is TGTGCCAGCAGCTTCGGGGGGCCCGGGACCGGGGAGCTGTTTTTT.

A few counts support this clone. The chain combines TRBV9 with TRBJ2-3; TRBD2 matches at 8 bases. The germline V gene encodes CDR1 SGDLS and CDR2 YYNGEE. With V trimmed by 1 base and J by 4 bases, 5 bases remained unmatched. The CDR3 runs 15 residues. CDR3: CASSVRLAGPDTQYF. In nucleotides, the CDR3 is TGTGCCAGCAGCGTAAGGCTAGCGGGCCCAGATACGCAGTATTTT.

The chain couples TRBV10-3 to TRBJ2-7, with 9 bases matching TRBD1. The CDR3 is 16 residues long. Germline V gene sequence: CDR1 ENHRY, CDR2 SYGVKD. The V segment lost 2 bases and the J segment 0 bases; nucleotides outside the gene matches: 5. The CDR3 DNA is TGTGCCATCAGTGAGAAGGACAGGGGTAGCTCCTACGAGCAGTACTTC. Encoded protein: CAISEKDRGSSYEQYF.

The DNA of the CDR3 is TGTGCCAGCAGTCAGAGACGCGGTTCGGATTCACCCCTCCACTTT. Translating gives CASSQRRGSDSPLHF. This chain uses TRBV7-9 with TRBJ1-6; no reliable D call. The germline CDR1 and CDR2 sequences are SEHNR and FQNEAQ (reference sequence). The CDR3 sequence is 15 residues long. V was pared by 6 bases and J by 8 bases, with 17 bases between.

The chain combines TRBV12-3 or TRBV12-4 with TRBJ1-4; no clear D. With 5 bases removed from V and 4 bases from J, the gap between germline ends came to 5 bases. CDR3 length equals 12 residues. CDR3 loop: CASSPFNEKLFF. CDR3 nucleotides: TGTGCCAGCAGTCCCTTTAATGAAAAACTGTTTTTT.

The rearrangement uses TRBV25-1 and TRBJ2-7, with 7 bases matching TRBD1. The CDR3 spans 14 residues. The germline V gene has CDR1 MGHDK and CDR2 SYGVNS. The junction had 6 bases not matched to a gene; V was cut back by 4 bases and J by 3 bases. The CDR3 DNA follows: TGTGCCAGCAGTGGCATGACAGGGAACTACGAGCAGTACTTC. Translated, it gives CASSGMTGNYEQYF.

The CDR3 coding sequence is TGTGCCAGCATTCCCAGGACTTTAGCGAATGGAGATACGCAGTATTTT. This codes for CASIPRTLANGDTQYF. The V and J genes are TRBV2 and TRBJ2-3; a possible D gene is TRBD2 (5 bases). V was pared by 7 bases and J by 5 bases, with 22 bases between. Germline CDR1 reads SNHLY; CDR2 reads FYNNEI. The CDR3 extends over 16 amino acids. The full variable domain, rest sourced from reference TRBV2 and TRBJ2-3, is EPEVTQTPSHQVTQMGQEVILRCVPISNHLYFYWYRQILGQKVEFLVSFYNNEISEKSEIFDDQFSVERPDGSNFTLKIRSTKLEDSAMYFCASIPRTLANGDTQYFGPGTRLTVL.

The rearrangement joins TRBV5-5 to TRBJ2-2, with TRBD2 matching over 14 bases. Trimming removed 4 bases from V and 7 bases from J; junction bases left unmatched: 15. Germline V lookup: CDR1 SGHKS, CDR2 YYEKEE (reference sequence). The CDR3 has 19 amino acids. The CDR3 spells CASSLSGTSGSGRIGELFF. DNA of the CDR3: TGTGCCAGCAGCCTCTCCGGGACTAGCGGGAGTGGTCGGATCGGGGAGCTGTTTTTT.

The J gene is TRBJ1-6, the V gene TRBV5-6; TRBD1 is a possible D gene (5 bases). Germline V gene lookup returns CDR1 SGHDT and CDR2 YYEEEE. V gave up 4 bases and J gave up 6 bases, with 11 bases separating them. This CDR3 comprises 14 residues. In DNA, the CDR3 is TGTGCCAGCAGCCTCGCGGGGGTTAATTCACCCCTCCACTTT. As protein: CASSLAGVNSPLHF.

This chain uses TRBV19 with TRBJ2-3, with a tentative D call TRBD2 (6 bases). Deletions cut 5 bases from V and 4 bases from J, with 16 bases between. The germline V gene has CDR1 LNHDA and CDR2 SQIVND (reference sequence). The CDR3 loop spans 15 amino acids. The CDR3 coding sequence is TGTGCCAGTAGTTTCGGAGGGCGACACGCAGATACGCAGTATTTT. Residues: CASSFGGRHADTQYF.

Concerning this clone: At the DNA level, this CDR3 is encoded by other sequences in the same sample as well. The rearrangement uses TRBV7-9 and TRBJ2-3; 11 bases align to TRBD2. Germline values: CDR1 SEHNR, CDR2 FQNEAQ (reference sequence). The V gene end was trimmed by 3 bases and the J gene end by 0 bases; junction bases not matched to a gene: 5. The CDR3 length is 17 residues. CDR3 nucleotides: TGTGCCAGCAGCTTCACTAGCGGGGGTGCTAGCACAGATACGCAGTATTTT. This gives the protein CASSFTSGGASTDTQYF.

The chain has TRBV29-1 and TRBJ1-5, with 9 positions matching TRBD1. Germline assignment: CDR1 SQVTM and CDR2 ANQGSEA. The CDR3 has 13 amino acids. V lost 6 bases, J lost 7 bases, and 7 bases stayed unmatched. The CDR3 here is CSVDTGGGQPQHF. In DNA, the CDR3 is TGCAGCGTCGATACAGGGGGCGGACAGCCCCAGCATTTT.

This chain joins TRBV6-1 and TRBJ1-2; 7 nucleotides agree with TRBD1. The CDR3 spans 15 residues. The germline V gene encodes CDR1 MNHNS and CDR2 SASEGT. V was pared by 2 bases and J by 2 bases, with 5 bases of the junction left unmatched. The CDR3 DNA follows: TGTGCCAGCAGTGAAAGGGGGACAGAGAACTATGGCTACACCTTC. It codes for CASSERGTENYGYTF.

This clone was observed a handful of times. The gene calls are TRBV29-1 and TRBJ1-5; TRBD1 aligns across 9 bases. This CDR3 comprises 14 residues. The V and J ends lost 8 bases and 6 bases, in that order; junction bases with no gene match: 11. Germline V gene data show CDR1 as SQVTM and CDR2 as ANQGSEA. The DNA of the CDR3 is TGCAGCATATCCACAGGGGGCGAGGGTCAGCCCCAGCATTTT. The encoded protein is CSISTGGEGQPQHF.

Comment on this clone: The sample has other DNA sequences that encode this CDR3 too. This chain joins TRBV11-2 and TRBJ2-7; perhaps TRBD2 as D (6 bases). V lost 1 base and J 6 bases, leaving 10 bases between the germline ends. Germline V CDR1 and CDR2: SGHAT, FQNNGV. The CDR3 has 13 amino acids. The CDR3 DNA reads TGTGCCAGCAGCTTAGCCGGGGGTGGCGAGCAGTACTTC. Its protein product is CASSLAGGGEQYF.

The chain carries TRBV11-2 and TRBJ2-7; D gene unclear. This CDR3 spans 11 amino acids. Trimming removed 2 bases at V and 7 bases at J, with 6 bases between. The germline V gene has CDR1 SGHAT and CDR2 FQNNGV. CDR3 DNA: TGTGCCAGCAGCTTATTTCGGGAGCAGTACTTC. Its translation: CASSLFREQYF.

The chain employs TRBV7-3 and TRBJ1-2, with a tentative D call TRBD1 (5 bases). The CDR3 totals 14 residues. The germline V and J ends were trimmed by 5 bases and 6 bases, with 16 bases remaining between them. The V gene's germline CDR1 is SGHTA and CDR2 FQGTGA. The CDR3 spells CASSKSGHTDGYTF. CDR3 sequence (DNA): TGTGCCAGCAGCAAATCCGGACATACGGATGGCTACACCTTC.

On this clone itself: Sequence at one end of the junction differs from germline and may be a read error. The chain uses TRBV11-2 and TRBJ2-6; 9 bases match TRBD1. Germline CDR1 and CDR2: SGHAT and FQNNGV. The CDR3 consists of 16 residues. Here the CDR3 reads CASSLDRGAGANVLTF. The CDR3 nucleotides are TGTGCCAGCAGCCTAGACAGGGGGGCCGGGGCCAACGTCCTGACTTTC.